This T cell receptor beta chain was sequenced during a study of T cells in Graves' hyperthyroidism and ophthalmopathy. General observations from the study: Ophthalmopathy onset followed model prediction by a median about 6.9 months.

This clonotype was seen at least ten times. The antigen is not known. Exclusion followed for patients with uncontrolled infection, other autoimmune disease, pregnancy or lactation. Orbital computed tomography, thyroid ultrasound, serum thyroxine and TRAb, and clinical symptoms together informed the diagnoses. An approximately 9.8 ml volume of fresh peripheral blood provided the PBMCs. CDR3 length: 15 amino acids. The germline V gene encodes CDR1 MGHDK and CDR2 SYGVNS. V lost 5 bases to trimming and J lost 2 bases; unmatched junction nucleotides: 6. The investigators amplified TCR beta CDR3 regions from RNA transcripts. In the first-round RT-PCR of the TCR CDR3, the HTBI primer set was used. TCRdb reprocessed the multiplex PCR reads via MiXCR and lists one record per CDR3 protein. This repertoire shows about 280,000 distinct CDR3 sequences, under 30% found once; its top ten account for about 25%.

This chain links TRBV25-1 with TRBJ2-7; 10 positions agree with TRBD2. The sequence derives from a man in his forties with Graves' hyperthyroidism that later progressed to Graves' ophthalmopathy. The source material was blood. CDR3 coding DNA: TGTGCCAGCAGTCTGGCTAGCGGGGGAACCTACGAGCAGTACTTC. Its protein product is CASSLASGGTYEQYF.